This TCR beta chain stems from a study of identical twins. Many counts were recorded for this clonotype. What it recognizes is unknown. Study-level points and caveats: The models gave estimates that fell short of the out-of-frame TCR alpha sharing seen in monozygotic twins. Zero-insertion analyses could be partly confounded by invariant MAIT and iNKT cells.

Germline V gene lookup returns CDR1 MNHNY and CDR2 SVGAGI (reference sequence). The CDR3 contains 13 residues. The ends were cut back, 6 bases at V and 6 bases at J, with 11 bases in the middle. The cDNA had a unique molecular identifier and a template-switch universal primer site. Via MiXCR, TCRdb re-called the 5' RACE reads, giving one row per CDR3 protein. Of fewer than 800,000 distinct CDR3 sequences in the sample, roughly 7.1% were seen once. Healthy Caucasians alone served as donors. These data are also associated with another study on yellow fever vaccine responses in identical twins.

The sequence derives from a young woman in good health. This rearrangement joins TRBV6-6 to TRBJ2-2, with a tentative D call TRBD1 (5 bases). The sample was PBMCs. CDR3 amino acids: CASSSGYAGELFF. The CDR3 coding sequence is TGTGCCAGCAGCTCAGGGTACGCCGGGGAGCTGTTTTTT.